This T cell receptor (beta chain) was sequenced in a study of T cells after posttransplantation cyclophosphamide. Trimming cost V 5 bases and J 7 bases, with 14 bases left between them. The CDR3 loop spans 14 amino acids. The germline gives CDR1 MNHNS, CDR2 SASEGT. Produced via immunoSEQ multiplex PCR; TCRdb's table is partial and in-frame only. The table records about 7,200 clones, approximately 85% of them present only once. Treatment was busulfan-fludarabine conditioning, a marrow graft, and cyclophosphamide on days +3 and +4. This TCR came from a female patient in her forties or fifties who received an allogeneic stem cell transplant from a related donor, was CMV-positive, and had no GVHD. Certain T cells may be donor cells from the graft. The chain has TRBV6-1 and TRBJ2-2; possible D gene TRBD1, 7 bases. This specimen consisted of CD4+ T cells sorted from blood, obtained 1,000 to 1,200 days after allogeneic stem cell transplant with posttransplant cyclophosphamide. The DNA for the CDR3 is TGTGCCAGCAGTATGGAGGGGGCTATCGGGGAGCTGTTTTTT. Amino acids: CASSMEGAIGELFF.